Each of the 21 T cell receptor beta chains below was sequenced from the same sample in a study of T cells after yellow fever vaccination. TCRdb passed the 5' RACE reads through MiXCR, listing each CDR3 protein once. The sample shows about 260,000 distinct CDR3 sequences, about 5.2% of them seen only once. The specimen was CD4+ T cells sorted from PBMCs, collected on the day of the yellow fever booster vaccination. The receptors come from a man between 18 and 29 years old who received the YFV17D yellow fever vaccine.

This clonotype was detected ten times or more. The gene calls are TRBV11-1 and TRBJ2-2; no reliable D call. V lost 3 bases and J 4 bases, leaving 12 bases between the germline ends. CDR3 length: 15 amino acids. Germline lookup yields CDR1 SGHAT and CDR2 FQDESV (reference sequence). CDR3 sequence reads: CASSLEIASTGELFF. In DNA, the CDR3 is TGTGCCAGCAGCTTGGAGATCGCGAGCACCGGGGAGCTGTTTTTT.

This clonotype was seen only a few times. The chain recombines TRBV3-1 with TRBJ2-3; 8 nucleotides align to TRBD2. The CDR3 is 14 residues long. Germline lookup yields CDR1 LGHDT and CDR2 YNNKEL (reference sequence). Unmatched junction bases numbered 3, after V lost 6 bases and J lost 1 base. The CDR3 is CASSPTSGTDTQYF. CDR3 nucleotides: TGTGCCAGCAGTCCGACTAGCGGCACAGATACGCAGTATTTT.

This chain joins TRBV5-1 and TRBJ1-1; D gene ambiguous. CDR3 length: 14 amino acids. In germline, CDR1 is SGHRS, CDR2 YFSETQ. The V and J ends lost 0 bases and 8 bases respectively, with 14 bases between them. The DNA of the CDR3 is TGCGCCAGCAGCTTGGCGATCGGGGAGAAGGAAGCTTTCTTT. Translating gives CASSLAIGEKEAFF.

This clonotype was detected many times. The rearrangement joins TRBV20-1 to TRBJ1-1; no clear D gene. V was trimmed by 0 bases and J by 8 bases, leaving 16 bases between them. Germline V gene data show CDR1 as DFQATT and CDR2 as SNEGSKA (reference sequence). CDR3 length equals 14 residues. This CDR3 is CSARDRWEALEAFF. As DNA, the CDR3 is TGCAGTGCTAGAGATCGCTGGGAGGCTCTCGAAGCTTTCTTT.

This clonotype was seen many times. The CDR3 DNA reads as TGCAGCGTGAATCGGGGCAGGGTGGAGACCCAGTACTTC. It is translated as CSVNRGRVETQYF. V gene TRBV29-1 combines with J gene TRBJ2-5; D could derive from TRBD1 or TRBD2 (5 bases each). The CDR3 has 13 residues. In germline, CDR1 is SQVTM, CDR2 ANQGSEA. Trimming cost V 6 bases and J 5 bases, with 16 bases left between them.

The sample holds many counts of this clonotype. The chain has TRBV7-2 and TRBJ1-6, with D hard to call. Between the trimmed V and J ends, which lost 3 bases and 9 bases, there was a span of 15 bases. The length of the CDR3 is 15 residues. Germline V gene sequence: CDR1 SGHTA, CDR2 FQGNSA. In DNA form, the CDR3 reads TGTGCCAGCAGCTTGGGGTCAGTAGTAGTTTCACCCCTCCACTTT. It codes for CASSLGSVVVSPLHF.

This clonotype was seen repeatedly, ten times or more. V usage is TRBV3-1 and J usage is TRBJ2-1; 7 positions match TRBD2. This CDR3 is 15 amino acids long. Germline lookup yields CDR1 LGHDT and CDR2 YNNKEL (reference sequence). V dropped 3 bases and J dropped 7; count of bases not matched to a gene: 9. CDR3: CASSQELRGWNEQFF. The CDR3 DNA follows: TGTGCCAGCAGCCAGGAGTTGCGGGGGTGGAATGAGCAGTTCTTC.

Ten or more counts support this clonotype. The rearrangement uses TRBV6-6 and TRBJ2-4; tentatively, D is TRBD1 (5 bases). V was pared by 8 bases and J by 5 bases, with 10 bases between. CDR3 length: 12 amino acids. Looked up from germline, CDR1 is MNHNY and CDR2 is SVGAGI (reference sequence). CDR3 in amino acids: CASGKQENIQYF. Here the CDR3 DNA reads TGTGCCAGCGGAAAACAGGAAAACATTCAGTACTTC.

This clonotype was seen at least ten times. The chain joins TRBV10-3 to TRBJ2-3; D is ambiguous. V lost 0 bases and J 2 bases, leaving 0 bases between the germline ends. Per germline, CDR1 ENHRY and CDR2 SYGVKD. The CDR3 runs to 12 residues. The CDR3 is CAISESTDTQYF. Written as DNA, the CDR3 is TGTGCCATCAGTGAGTCCACAGATACGCAGTATTTT.

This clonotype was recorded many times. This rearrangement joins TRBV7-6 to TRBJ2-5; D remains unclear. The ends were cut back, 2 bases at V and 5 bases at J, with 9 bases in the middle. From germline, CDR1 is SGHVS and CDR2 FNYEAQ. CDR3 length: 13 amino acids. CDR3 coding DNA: TGTGCCAGCAGCTTAAGGGATGTCGAGACCCAGTACTTC. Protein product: CASSLRDVETQYF.

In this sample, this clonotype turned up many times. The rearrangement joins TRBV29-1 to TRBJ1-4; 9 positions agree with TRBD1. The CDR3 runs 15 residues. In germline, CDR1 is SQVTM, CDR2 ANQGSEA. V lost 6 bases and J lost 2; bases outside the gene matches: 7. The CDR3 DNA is TGCAGCGTATCGACAGGGGGGAGCACTAATGAAAAACTGTTTTTT. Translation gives CSVSTGGSTNEKLFF.

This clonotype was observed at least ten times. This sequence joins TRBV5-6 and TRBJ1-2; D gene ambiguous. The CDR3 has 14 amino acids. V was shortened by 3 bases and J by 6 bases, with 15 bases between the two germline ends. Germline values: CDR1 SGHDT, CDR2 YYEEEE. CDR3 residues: CASSYAGRRDGYTF. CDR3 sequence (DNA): TGTGCCAGCAGCTACGCCGGGAGGAGGGATGGCTACACCTTC.

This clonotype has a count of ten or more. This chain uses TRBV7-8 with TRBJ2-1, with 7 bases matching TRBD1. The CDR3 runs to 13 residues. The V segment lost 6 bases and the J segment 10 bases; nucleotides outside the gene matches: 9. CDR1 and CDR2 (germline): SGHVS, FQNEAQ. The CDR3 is CASSVLRGQEQFF. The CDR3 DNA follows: TGTGCCAGCAGTGTGCTCAGGGGACAGGAGCAGTTCTTC.

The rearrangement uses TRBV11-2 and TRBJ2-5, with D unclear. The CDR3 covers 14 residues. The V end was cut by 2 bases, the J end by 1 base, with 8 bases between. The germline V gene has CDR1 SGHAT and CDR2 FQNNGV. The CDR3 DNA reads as TGTGCCAGCAGCTTACGAGCGTCCCAAGAGACCCAGTACTTC. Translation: CASSLRASQETQYF.

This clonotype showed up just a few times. As DNA, the CDR3 is TGTGCCAGCAGACCGACCATACAAGGGGTTAGGTGGCAGTTCTTC. It yields the protein CASRPTIQGVRWQFF. This rearrangement joins TRBV7-9 to TRBJ2-1, with D perhaps matching TRBD1 (5 bases). V was shortened by 6 bases and J by 12 bases, with 24 bases between the two germline ends. The CDR3 is 15 residues long. CDR1 is SEHNR, CDR2 FQNEAQ, per germline (reference sequence).

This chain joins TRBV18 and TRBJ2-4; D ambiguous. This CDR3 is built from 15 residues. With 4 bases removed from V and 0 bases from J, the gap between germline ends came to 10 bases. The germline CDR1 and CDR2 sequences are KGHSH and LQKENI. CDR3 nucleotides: TGTGCCAGCTCACACGACATCATAGCCAAAAACATTCAGTACTTC. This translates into CASSHDIIAKNIQYF.

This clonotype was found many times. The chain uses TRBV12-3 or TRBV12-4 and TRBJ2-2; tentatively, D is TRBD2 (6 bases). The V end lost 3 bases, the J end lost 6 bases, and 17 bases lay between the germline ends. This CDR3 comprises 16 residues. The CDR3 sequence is CASSFGGPPVAGELFF. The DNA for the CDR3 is TGTGCCAGCAGTTTCGGGGGTCCCCCCGTGGCCGGGGAGCTGTTTTTT.

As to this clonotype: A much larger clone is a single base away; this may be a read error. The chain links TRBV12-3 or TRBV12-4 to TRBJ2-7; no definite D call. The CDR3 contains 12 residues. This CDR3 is CTSSFARAEQYF. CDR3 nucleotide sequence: TGTACCAGCAGTTTCGCGCGAGCCGAGCAGTACTTC.

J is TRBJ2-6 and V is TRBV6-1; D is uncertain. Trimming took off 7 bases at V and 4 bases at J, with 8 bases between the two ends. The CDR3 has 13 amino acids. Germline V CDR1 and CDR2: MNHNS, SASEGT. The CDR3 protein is CASKVAGANVLTF. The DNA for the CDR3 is TGTGCCAGCAAGGTCGCCGGGGCCAACGTCCTGACTTTC.

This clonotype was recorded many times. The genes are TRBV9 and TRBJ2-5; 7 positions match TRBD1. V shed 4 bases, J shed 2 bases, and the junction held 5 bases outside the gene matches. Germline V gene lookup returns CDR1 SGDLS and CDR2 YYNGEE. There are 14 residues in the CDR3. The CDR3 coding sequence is TGTGCCAGCAGCCGGGGACAGTATCAAGAGACCCAGTACTTC. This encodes CASSRGQYQETQYF.

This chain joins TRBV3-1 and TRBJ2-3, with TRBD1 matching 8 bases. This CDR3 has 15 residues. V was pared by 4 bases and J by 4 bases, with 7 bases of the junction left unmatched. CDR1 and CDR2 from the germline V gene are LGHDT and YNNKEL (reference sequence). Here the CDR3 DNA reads TGTGCCAGCAGCCGACTCCAGGGGGCACCAGATACGCAGTATTTT. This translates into CASSRLQGAPDTQYF.